A selection of T cell receptor beta chains follows, all from one sample in a study of graft-versus-host responses after intestinal transplantation. Assay: immunoSEQ multiplex PCR; the TCRdb copy retains only in-frame clones and omits some. The data hold around 71,000 clones, with about nine tenths observed a single time. The sequencing used bone marrow, collected roughly 110 weeks after intestinal transplantation. The receptors stem from a human patient who received an intestinal transplant, so some T cells may come from the graft donor. The CDR3 runs from the conserved cysteine through the conserved F or W. Each record gives: clone size, D gene, V gene, J gene, CDR3 DNA, CDR3 protein. The D gene is left open where the match is weak. Clone size is given for some rows only: seen once, a few or many times, or a class if the clone is expanded.

-,-,TRBV19,TRBJ1-1,TGTGCCAGTAGTAAGGGGACAACGGGTGGCACTGAAGCTTTCTTT,CASSKGTTGGTEAFF
-,TRBD2,TRBV6-6,TRBJ2-3,TGTGCCAGCAGCCTAGCGGGAGAAGATACGCAGTATTTT,CASSLAGEDTQYF
-,-,TRBV7-3,TRBJ1-6,TGTGCCAGCAGCCCCGAAGGGGCCGGGTCACCCCTCCACTTT,CASSPEGAGSPLHF
few,-,TRBV6-5,TRBJ1-6,TGTGCCAGCAGTTTGTCGACTCTCAATTCACCCCTCCACTTT,CASSLSTLNSPLHF
-,-,TRBV10-3,TRBJ2-7,TGTGCCATCAGTGAGTCCGCCACAGGGCCGCCCTACGAGCAGTACTTC,CAISESATGPPYEQYF
-,-,TRBV7-6,TRBJ1-1,TGTGCCAGCAGCTCGTATTCCGGGACGGAAGCTTTCTTT,CASSSYSGTEAFF
-,TRBD2,TRBV7-9,TRBJ2-3,TGTGCCAGCAGCCTGACTAGCCAGGAGGATACGCAGTATTTT,CASSLTSQEDTQYF
-,TRBD1,TRBV7-9,TRBJ2-4,TGTGCCAGCAGCTTAGTGGGACAGGGAGATGACATTCAGTACTTC,CASSLVGQGDDIQYF
once,TRBD1,TRBV11-2,TRBJ1-1,TGTGCCAGCTCGGGAGACAGGGTTTTCACGAACACTGAAGCTTTCTTT,CASSGDRVFTNTEAFF
-,-,TRBV12-5,TRBJ2-1,TGTGCTAGTGGTTTGGTACTTGGCTTTTCATACAATGAGCAGTTCTTC,CASGLVLGFSYNEQFF
-,-,TRBV10-3,TRBJ1-1,TGTGCCATCAGTGAGCCCAGGGGTGACACTGAAGCTTTCTTT,CAISEPRGDTEAFF
-,-,TRBV10-3,TRBJ2-4,TGTGCCATCAGTGAGTCCTCGGAAGTCAAAAACATTCAGTACTTC,CAISESSEVKNIQYF
-,-,TRBV13,TRBJ2-7,TGTGCCAGCAGTGTGGAGGACGGCTCCTACGAGCAGTACTTC,CASSVEDGSYEQYF
once,-,TRBV5-1,TRBJ2-4,TGCGCCAGCAAGCCCGACTTAACCAAAAACATTCAGTACTTC,CASKPDLTKNIQYF
-,-,TRBV7-9,TRBJ2-1,TGTGCCAGCAGCTTGATGGGGGCTGCGCGCCCCCGGGGTGAGCAGTTCTTC,CASSLMGAARPRGEQFF
once,-,TRBV9,TRBJ2-1,TGTGCCAGCAGCCTCTGGGACGGCAATGAGCAGTTCTTC,CASSLWDGNEQFF
-,-,TRBV10-2,TRBJ1-1,TGCGCCAGCAGTGAGTCACAGGCCAACACTGAAGCTTTCTTT,CASSESQANTEAFF
-,-,TRBV18,TRBJ1-1,TGTGCCAGCTCACCACCTTCCGTGGGACGTTCTGAAGCTTTCTTT,CASSPPSVGRSEAFF
-,-,TRBV19,TRBJ1-2,TGTGCCAGTAGTATAGTGGATGAGAGTGGCTACACCTTC,CASSIVDESGYTF
-,TRBD2,TRBV10-3,TRBJ2-2,TGTGCCATCAAAGGGGCTAGCGGGAGCACGGACACCGGGGAGCTGTTTTTT,CAIKGASGSTDTGELFF
-,-,TRBV21-1,TRBJ2-1,TGTGCCAGCAGCAAATTTAGGGGTAGGCATAGCGGGAGGCGCGTCTCCTACAATGAGCAGTTCTTC,CASSKFRGRHSGRRVSYNEQFF
-,-,TRBV6-5,TRBJ1-1,TGTGCCAGCAGTTACGGGGGCCACACTGAAGCTTTCTTT,CASSYGGHTEAFF
-,-,TRBV28,TRBJ1-5,TGTGCCAGCAGTGCATACGTAAACCAGCCCCAGCATTTT,CASSAYVNQPQHF
-,-,TRBV18,TRBJ2-3,TGTGCCAGCTCGCCCTCACTCGCAGGGAAGCGGACAGATACGCAGTATTTT,CASSPSLAGKRTDTQYF
-,TRBD2,TRBV7-9,TRBJ2-3,TGTGCCACCAAATCATGGCGGGGGGCCCCTTCTAGCACAGATACGCAGTATTTT,CATKSWRGAPSSTDTQYF
-,TRBD2,TRBV27,TRBJ2-4,TGTGCCAGCAGTCAAGGACTAGCGGGACGGGACAAAAACATTCAGTACTTC,CASSQGLAGRDKNIQYF
-,-,TRBV19,TRBJ1-2,TGTGCCAGCCGGGGGGACCTAATAACTCCTCGAACTAACTATGGCTACACCTTC,CASRGDLITPRTNYGYTF
-,-,TRBV29-1,TRBJ2-7,TGCAGCGTTGTCCAGAGAGGGCCGACCTACGAGCAGTACTTC,CSVVQRGPTYEQYF
-,-,TRBV6-6,TRBJ2-5,TGTGCCAGCAGTTACTCGAGCTTGGCGTCCCAGTACTTC,CASSYSSLASQYF
-,-,TRBV29-1,TRBJ1-1,TGCAGCGTTTCAGGAAGGGTGGGGAACACTGAAGCTTTCTTT,CSVSGRVGNTEAFF
-,TRBD1,TRBV30,TRBJ2-1,TGTGCCTGGAGTGGACAGGGGGCGAGCTCCTACAATGAGCAGTTCTTC,CAWSGQGASSYNEQFF
-,-,TRBV4-2,TRBJ2-1,TGTGCCAGCAGCCAAGCTTTGGGGGCGGACAATGAGCAGTTCTTC,CASSQALGADNEQFF
-,TRBD1,TRBV4-1,TRBJ1-2,TGCGCCAGCAGCCAAGTAGGGACAGGAGGATATGGCTACACCTTC,CASSQVGTGGYGYTF
once,-,TRBV6-1,TRBJ2-6,TGTGCCAGTCAGGGCTCTGGGGCCAACGTCCTGACTTTC,CASQGSGANVLTF
-,-,TRBV9,TRBJ1-1,TGTGCCAGCAGCGTAGAACCGCTGAAGGGAGGTGAAGCTTTCTTT,CASSVEPLKGGEAFF
once,-,TRBV10-3,TRBJ2-7,TGTGCCATCAGTGAGTCGAGTCAGGGAGGAGAGCAGTACTTC,CAISESSQGGEQYF
-,-,TRBV10-3,TRBJ2-2,TGTGCCATCAGTTTGGGCACCGGGGAGCTGTTTTTT,CAISLGTGELFF
-,TRBD2,TRBV11-2,TRBJ2-5,TGTGCCAGCAGCGGGGGAGCGGGGCAAGAGACCCAGTACTTC,CASSGGAGQETQYF
-,TRBD1,TRBV6-5,TRBJ1-2,TGTGCCAGCACCCCTACCGGACAGGCGAACTATGGCTACACCTTC,CASTPTGQANYGYTF
-,-,TRBV19,TRBJ1-4,TGTGCCAGTAGTATAGCGGAGGCGCGGGGTGAAAAACTGTTTTTT,CASSIAEARGEKLFF
-,-,TRBV6-6,TRBJ1-1,TGTGCCAGCACCATCTCCCCATTCGACTTTGAAGCTTTCTTT,CASTISPFDFEAFF
-,TRBD1,TRBV28,TRBJ1-5,TGTGCCAGCGAAGACGGACAGGAAAGTCAGCCCCAGCATTTT,CASEDGQESQPQHF